The 15 T cell receptor beta chains presented below share a single source sample, sequenced in a study of response to subunit inactivated influenza vaccine. TCRdb recomputed calls from the RT-PCR reads with MiXCR, one row per CDR3 protein. Among around 480,000 distinct CDR3 sequences listed, 16% were seen once. Sequences were derived from CD4+ T cells sorted from PBMCs, sampled roughly 24 months after vaccination. These receptor sequences come from a man aged 50 to 69 who received an inactivated influenza vaccine.

This sequence joins TRBV12-3 or TRBV12-4 and TRBJ1-1, with D possibly matching TRBD1 (6 bases). Trimming took off 5 bases at V and 1 base at J, with 17 bases between the two ends. This CDR3 comprises 16 residues. The CDR3 DNA is TGTGCCAGCAGTATCCGCCCCTCACAGGGGAACACTGAAGCTTTCTTT. Protein product: CASSIRPSQGNTEAFF.

This clonotype was counted between two and nine times. J is TRBJ2-2 and V is TRBV2; D perhaps matches TRBD1 (6 bases). CDR1 is SNHLY, CDR2 FYNNEI, per germline. The CDR3 spans 14 residues. V lost 4 bases to trimming and J lost 1 base, with 7 bases between them. Written as DNA, the CDR3 is TGTGCCAGCAGTGCCAGGGGGAACACCGGGGAGCTGTTTTTT. Its translation is CASSARGNTGELFF.

This clonotype was observed a few times. The chain links TRBV2 to TRBJ2-1, with 7 bases lining up with TRBD2. CDR1 SNHLY and CDR2 FYNNEI come from the germline V gene. Trimming cost V 3 bases and J 2 bases; bases outside gene matches: 1. The CDR3 contains 14 residues. CDR3 loop: CASSDTSAYNEQFF. Written as DNA, the CDR3 is TGTGCCAGCAGTGACACTAGCGCCTACAATGAGCAGTTCTTC. Full variable domain (missing parts from reference TRBV2 and TRBJ2-1): EPEVTQTPSHQVTQMGQEVILRCVPISNHLYFYWYRQILGQKVEFLVSFYNNEISEKSEIFDDQFSVERPDGSNFTLKIRSTKLEDSAMYFCASSDTSAYNEQFFGPGTRLTVL.

The genes are TRBV6-2 or TRBV6-3 and TRBJ1-1; D is perhaps TRBD1 (6 bases). V was shortened by 3 bases and J by 5 bases, with 13 bases between the two germline ends. The CDR3 length is 14 residues. Germline V gives CDR1 MNHEY, CDR2 SVGEGT. The CDR3 DNA is TGTGCCAGCAGTTATGGGGGCGCGAGGACTGAAGCTTTCTTT. Amino acid sequence: CASSYGGARTEAFF.

The V gene is TRBV3-1, the J gene TRBJ2-6; D perhaps matches TRBD1 (5 bases). This CDR3 region has 16 residues. Trimming removed 3 bases from V and 0 bases from J, with 9 bases in between. CDR1 is LGHDT, CDR2 YNNKEL, per germline (reference sequence). The CDR3 protein is CASSHTDSSGANVLTF. CDR3 sequence (DNA): TGTGCCAGCAGCCACACCGACAGCTCTGGGGCCAACGTCCTGACTTTC.

The J gene is TRBJ2-1, the V gene TRBV2; D unclear. Trimming removed 2 bases at V and 6 bases at J, with 11 bases between. Germline CDR1 is SNHLY and CDR2 is FYNNEI. The CDR3 contains 14 residues. The CDR3 nucleotides read TGTGCCAGCAGTGAAATTAGGCGGAGCAATGAGCAGTTCTTC. Translating gives CASSEIRRSNEQFF. The entire variable domain, with the rest obtained from reference TRBV2 and TRBJ2-1, is as follows: EPEVTQTPSHQVTQMGQEVILRCVPISNHLYFYWYRQILGQKVEFLVSFYNNEISEKSEIFDDQFSVERPDGSNFTLKIRSTKLEDSAMYFCASSEIRRSNEQFFGPGTRLTVL.

The chain uses TRBV15 and TRBJ2-6; D not resolved. Trimming left V 3 bases short and J 4 bases short, with 10 bases between. The germline V gene has CDR1 LNHNV and CDR2 YYDKDF (reference sequence). This CDR3 spans 15 amino acids. CDR3 bases: TGTGCCACCAGCAGGCCCGGCCCAGGGGCCAACGTCCTGACTTTC. It is translated as CATSRPGPGANVLTF.

The chain has TRBV5-1 and TRBJ1-3; D may be TRBD1 (5 bases). Germline assignment: CDR1 SGHRS and CDR2 YFSETQ. V was clipped by 2 bases and J by 4 bases, with 10 bases between them. The CDR3 spans 14 residues. Here the CDR3 reads CASSFAGRGNTIYF. CDR3 DNA: TGCGCCAGCAGCTTCGCAGGGCGCGGAAACACCATATATTTT.

In its sample, this clonotype was seen a few times. CDR3 nucleotides: TGTGCCAGCAGCCCAAGGACCCAGGGGGACACCGGGGAGCTGTTTTTT. As protein: CASSPRTQGDTGELFF. J is TRBJ2-2 and V is TRBV11-2; 7 nucleotides agree with TRBD1. This CDR3 region has 16 residues. V lost 5 bases and J lost 3; bases outside the gene matches: 9. Per germline, CDR1 SGHAT and CDR2 FQNNGV. The full variable domain, rest sourced from reference TRBV11-2 and TRBJ2-2, is EAGVAQSPRYKIIEKRQSVAFWCNPISGHATLYWYQQILGQGPKLLIQFQNNGVVDDSQLPKDRFSAERLKGVDSTLKIQPAKLEDSAVYLCASSPRTQGDTGELFFGEGSRLTVL.

This clonotype was observed many times. This sequence joins TRBV24-1 and TRBJ1-2, with a tentative D call TRBD1 (5 bases). CDR3 length: 13 amino acids. Germline lookup yields CDR1 KGHDR and CDR2 SFDVKD. V lost 6 bases and J lost 2, with 9 bases in between. The CDR3 spells CATSLPGNYGYTF. The CDR3 DNA reads TGTGCCACCAGTCTCCCAGGGAACTATGGCTACACCTTC.

This clonotype came up a few times. V usage is TRBV29-1 and J usage is TRBJ1-2; D is ambiguous. Germline CDR1 SQVTM, CDR2 ANQGSEA. Deletions cut 4 bases from V and 7 bases from J, with 10 bases between. The CDR3 spans 11 residues. The CDR3 DNA follows: TGCAGCGTTGTGGGGTTGGGTGGCTACACCTTC. Encoded protein: CSVVGLGGYTF.

The rearrangement uses TRBV6-2 or TRBV6-3 and TRBJ2-3; no clear D gene. Trimming removed 6 bases at V and 1 base at J, with 11 bases between. The CDR3 is made up of 14 amino acids. Germline values: CDR1 MNHEY, CDR2 SVGEGT. The CDR3: CASSTYTRTDTQYF. CDR3 sequence (DNA): TGTGCCAGCAGCACGTATACCCGCACAGATACGCAGTATTTT.

This clonotype has only a few counts. CDR3 residues: CASSPPRQQETQYF. The CDR3 region has the DNA TGTGCCAGCTCACCACCGCGCCAGCAAGAGACCCAGTACTTC. J is TRBJ2-5 and V is TRBV18, with no clear D. The V end was cut by 0 bases, the J end by 2 bases, with 7 bases between. This CDR3 is built from 14 residues. Germline CDR1 KGHSH, CDR2 LQKENI. The full variable domain, completed using reference TRBV18 and TRBJ2-5, is NAGVMQNPRHLVRRRGQEARLRCSPMKGHSHVYWYRQLPEEGLKFMVYLQKENIIDESGMPKERFSAEFPKEGPSILRIQQVVRGDSAAYFCASSPPRQQETQYFGPGTRLLVL.

The CDR3 sequence is CASSLAQTSGNEQFF. Written as DNA, the CDR3 is TGCGCCAGCAGCTTGGCGCAAACGTCGGGGAATGAGCAGTTCTTC. The V gene is TRBV5-1, the J gene TRBJ2-1, with D possibly matching TRBD2 (5 bases). Germline V lookup: CDR1 SGHRS, CDR2 YFSETQ. This CDR3 comprises 15 residues. V lost 0 bases and J lost 7, with 14 bases in between.

This clonotype has a count of ten or more. The chain couples TRBV5-1 to TRBJ2-5, with D unresolved. This CDR3 has 13 residues. V lost 1 base, J lost 2 bases, and 6 bases lay in between. The germline CDR1 and CDR2 sequences are SGHRS and YFSETQ. The CDR3 region is CASSLSNQETQYF. CDR3 in DNA: TGCGCCAGCAGCTTGTCGAATCAAGAGACCCAGTACTTC.